A single sample is the source of the 4 T cell receptor beta chains below, sequenced in a study of shared clonotypes between healthy human individuals. Only in-frame clones appear in the TCRdb table, and some are missing; sequencing was by immunoSEQ multiplex PCR. The data show 2 million to 3 million clones, 80% to 95% seen once. What was sequenced was naive CD4+ T cells from PBMCs. This sample's subset: CD45RA+ positively selected. These receptors were taken from a man between 18 and 29 years old in good health. Some clones in this sample may be carry-over from other donors' samples.

This rearrangement joins TRBV7-3 to TRBJ2-3, with 8 positions matching TRBD2. The J segment lost 3 bases and the V segment lost 5 bases, leaving 22 bases of the junction unmatched. The CDR3 consists of 20 residues. Germline V lookup: CDR1 SGHTA, CDR2 FQGTGA. The CDR3 loop reads CASSHPVSEDSGIRTDTQYF. The CDR3 coding sequence is TGTGCCAGCAGCCACCCGGTTAGTGAAGATAGCGGGATTAGGACAGATACGCAGTATTTT.

This clone was recorded a few times. The same CDR3 is also encoded by other DNA sequences in this sample. V and J are TRBV15 and TRBJ1-2, with D hard to call. This CDR3 spans 12 amino acids. V was trimmed by 5 bases and J by 2 bases, leaving 6 bases between them. CDR1 and CDR2 (germline): LNHNV, YYDKDF (reference sequence). CDR3 DNA sequence: TGTGCCACCAGCGGAGCAAACTATGGCTACACCTTC. Translation: CATSGANYGYTF.

The chain links TRBV6-6 to TRBJ2-2; 9 nucleotides agree with TRBD1. The J segment lost 0 bases and the V segment lost 5 bases, leaving 1 base of the junction unmatched. The CDR3 consists of 15 residues. Germline V CDR1 and CDR2: MNHNY, SVGAGI (reference sequence). DNA for the CDR3: TGTGCCAGCAGTCGACAGGGGGCGAACACCGGGGAGCTGTTTTTT. Translation gives CASSRQGANTGELFF.

This clone was seen just once. The rearrangement links TRBV28 to TRBJ2-7, with D tentatively TRBD1 (5 bases). This CDR3 is built from 14 residues. From germline, CDR1 is MDHEN and CDR2 SYDVKM. Trimming took off 3 bases at V and 4 bases at J, with 13 bases between the two ends. CDR3 nucleotides: TGTGCCAGCAGTTTTCAGGGCGGTATATACGAGCAGTACTTC. Translating gives CASSFQGGIYEQYF.